These 7 T cell receptor beta chains came from one sample sequenced in a study of PD-L1 blockade in urothelial cancer. As to time point: pretreatment peripheral blood. TCRdb's copy holds only in-frame clones and misses some; the assay was immunoSEQ multiplex PCR. The sample carries 95,000 to 100,000 clones, around 86% recorded once. The sample in question was PBMCs, obtained around atezolizumab (anti-PD-L1) treatment. Receptors were obtained from a man aged 60 to 69 with urothelial cancer.

V and J are TRBV12-5 and TRBJ2-2; 7 nucleotides line up with TRBD1. CDR1 LGHNT and CDR2 FRNRAP come from the germline V gene. Germline trimming cut 6 bases from V and 3 bases from J; bases unmatched to any gene: 7. The CDR3 has 15 amino acids. CDR3 amino acids: CASGLDRVDTGELFF. The CDR3, as DNA: TGTGCTAGTGGCCTTGACAGGGTTGACACCGGGGAGCTGTTTTTT.

The DNA for the CDR3 is TGTGCCAGCAGCGTCAGGGGCGCAGACACTGAAGCTTTCTTT. The encoded protein is CASSVRGADTEAFF. The chain couples TRBV9 to TRBJ1-1; D possibly corresponds to TRBD1 (6 bases). Deletions cut 2 bases from V and 3 bases from J, with 11 bases between. Germline V gene data show CDR1 as SGDLS and CDR2 as YYNGEE. This CDR3 region has 14 residues.

The chain links TRBV5-1 to TRBJ2-4; TRBD2 aligns across 8 bases. The junction had 9 bases not matched to a gene; V was cut back by 2 bases and J by 5 bases. The CDR3 contains 16 residues. Germline-derived CDR1 and CDR2 are SGHRS and YFSETQ. The CDR3 DNA reads as TGCGCCAGCAGCTTCCAAAGCGGGAGCGGCGAAAACATTCAGTACTTC. Translating it yields CASSFQSGSGENIQYF.

The chain combines TRBV19 with TRBJ1-1; TRBD1 agrees at 7 bases. With V trimmed by 4 bases and J by 4 bases, 9 bases remained unmatched. This CDR3 region has 15 residues. In germline, CDR1 is LNHDA, CDR2 SQIVND (reference sequence). CDR3 loop: CASSKPSGGSTEAFF. DNA for the CDR3: TGTGCCAGTAGTAAGCCCTCAGGGGGTAGCACTGAAGCTTTCTTT.

The gene calls are TRBV19 and TRBJ2-3; TRBD1 matches 10 bases. Germline values: CDR1 LNHDA, CDR2 SQIVND (reference sequence). The CDR3 spans 16 residues. The V segment lost 4 bases and the J segment 0 bases; nucleotides outside the gene matches: 4. CDR3 nucleotide sequence: TGTGCCAGTAGTAGACAGGGGGCGCGAAGCACAGATACGCAGTATTTT. Translated: CASSRQGARSTDTQYF.

This rearrangement joins TRBV12-5 to TRBJ2-3; 9 bases agree with TRBD2. Germline lookup yields CDR1 LGHNT and CDR2 FRNRAP. CDR3 length equals 15 residues. After removal of 6 bases from V and 0 bases from J, the junction contained 4 bases not matched to a gene. The CDR3 DNA reads TGTGCTAGTGGCCGACTAGCGGTTAGCACAGATACGCAGTATTTT. This gives the protein CASGRLAVSTDTQYF.

This rearrangement joins TRBV27 to TRBJ1-2; 7 bases fit TRBD1. The CDR3 runs to 15 residues. V lost 6 bases, J lost 3 bases, and 10 bases stayed unmatched. Germline V gene data show CDR1 as MNHEY and CDR2 as SMNVEV (reference sequence). The CDR3 DNA reads TGTGCCAGCAGCAAGGCGCGGGACAGCTACTATGGCTACACCTTC. Translated, it gives CASSKARDSYYGYTF.